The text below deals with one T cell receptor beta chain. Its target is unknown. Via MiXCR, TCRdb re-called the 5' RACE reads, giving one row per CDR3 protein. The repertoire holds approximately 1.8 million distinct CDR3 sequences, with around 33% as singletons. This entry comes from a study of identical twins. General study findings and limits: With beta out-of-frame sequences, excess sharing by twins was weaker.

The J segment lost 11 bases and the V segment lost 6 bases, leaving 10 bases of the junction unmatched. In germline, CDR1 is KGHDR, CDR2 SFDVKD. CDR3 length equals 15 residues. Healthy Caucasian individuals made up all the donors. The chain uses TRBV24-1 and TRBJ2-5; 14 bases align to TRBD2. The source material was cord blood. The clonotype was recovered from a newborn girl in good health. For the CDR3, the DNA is TGTGCCACCAGTTTGACTAGCGGGAGGGCCTATGAGCAGTACTTC. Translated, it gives CATSLTSGRAYEQYF.